One sample yielded the 19 T cell receptor beta chains listed below, sequenced in a study of T cell responses to AZD1222 COVID-19 vaccine. Repertoires were generated with immunoSEQ multiplex PCR, while TCRdb's copy carries only in-frame clones and drops some. The sample holds 100,000 to 150,000 clones, 86% seen once. Sequenced material: peripheral blood, taken on day 0 of AZD1222 vaccination. The receptors were sampled from an adult in good health.

The chain uses TRBV6-6 and TRBJ1-5, with 8 nucleotides matching TRBD1. CDR3 length: 15 residues. V was pared by 6 bases and J by 3 bases, with 7 bases of the junction left unmatched. Germline V CDR1 and CDR2: MNHNY, SVGAGI (reference sequence). CDR3 residues: CASRRTGKSNQPQHF. CDR3 DNA: TGTGCCAGCAGGAGGACAGGGAAGTCCAATCAGCCCCAGCATTTT.

V gene TRBV7-6 combines with J gene TRBJ1-1; D is perhaps TRBD1 (5 bases). The germline V gene has CDR1 SGHVS and CDR2 FNYEAQ. This CDR3 contains 16 residues. The V gene lost 6 bases and the J gene lost 1 base, with 18 bases spanning the gap. DNA for the CDR3: TGTGCCAGCAGTCTAAATAGCCGGGACCAGAACACTGAAGCTTTCTTT. Encoded protein: CASSLNSRDQNTEAFF.

V usage is TRBV10-3 and J usage is TRBJ1-1; D is undetermined. The CDR3 has 12 amino acids. CDR1 is ENHRY, CDR2 SYGVKD, per germline. Trimming shortened V by 4 bases and J by 4 bases, and 7 bases separated the two germline ends. CDR3 in DNA: TGTGCCATCAGTGTTGGTGGCACTGAAGCTTTCTTT. This codes for CAISVGGTEAFF.

The chain employs TRBV7-2 and TRBJ1-1; 9 positions match TRBD1. Germline V CDR1 and CDR2: SGHTA, FQGNSA. Trimming took 1 base from V and 3 from J; bases not matched to a gene: 6. There are 16 residues in the CDR3. This CDR3 reads CASSLGRGTGHTEAFF. The CDR3 DNA reads as TGTGCCAGCAGCTTAGGGAGAGGGACAGGGCACACTGAAGCTTTCTTT.

The chain links TRBV4-3 to TRBJ1-1; the match to TRBD1 covers 8 bases. Germline CDR1 and CDR2: LGHNA and YSLEER. The CDR3 extends over 14 amino acids. V trimming: 4 bases; J trimming: 7 bases; junction bases outside the gene matches: 8. As DNA, the CDR3 is TGCGCCAGCAGCCGAATGACAGGGGCGAATGAAGCTTTCTTT. Residues: CASSRMTGANEAFF.

The genes are TRBV7-3 and TRBJ2-5, with TRBD2 as a possible D gene (5 bases). V lost 2 bases, J lost 3 bases, and 7 bases lay in between. The CDR3 is 13 amino acids. The germline V gene encodes CDR1 SGHTA and CDR2 FQGTGA. The CDR3 DNA reads as TGTGCCAGCAGCTTATCGAGGGAAGAGACCCAGTACTTC. The encoded protein is CASSLSREETQYF.

This sequence joins TRBV11-1 and TRBJ2-3, with D unclear. CDR3 length equals 15 residues. Trimming cost V 5 bases and J 0 bases, with 12 bases left between them. Germline-derived CDR1 and CDR2 are SGHAT and FQDESV (reference sequence). CDR3 sequence: CASSPDGASTDTQYF. The CDR3 DNA reads as TGTGCCAGCAGCCCGGACGGCGCTAGCACAGATACGCAGTATTTT.

The chain couples TRBV1 to TRBJ1-2; TRBD1 reflects the table's D call only, with no check against the DNA. TRBV1 counts as a pseudogene. The CDR3 sequence is 17 residues long. In DNA, the CDR3 is TGCACCAGCAGCCAAGATCCAGGAGAGGGGGAAAACTATGGCTACACCTTC. Translated, it gives CTSSQDPGEGENYGYTF.

The chain joins TRBV28 to TRBJ1-1; D is unresolved. The CDR3 is 13 amino acids. The germline V and J ends were trimmed by 2 bases and 1 base, with 5 bases remaining between them. Looked up from germline, CDR1 is MDHEN and CDR2 is SYDVKM. The CDR3 protein is CASSLIENTEAFF. Written as DNA, the CDR3 is TGTGCCAGCAGTTTAATCGAGAACACTGAAGCTTTCTTT.

This rearrangement joins TRBV19 to TRBJ1-5; 8 bases align to TRBD1. This CDR3 contains 13 residues. V gave up 7 bases and J gave up 5 bases; unmatched junction bases: 4. The germline CDR1 and CDR2 sequences are LNHDA and SQIVND (reference sequence). The CDR3 here is CASNTGGDQPQHF. CDR3 in DNA: TGTGCCAGTAACACAGGGGGAGATCAGCCCCAGCATTTT.

The chain couples TRBV13 to TRBJ1-1; D unclear. Germline CDR1 PRHDT, CDR2 FYEKMQ (reference sequence). V was trimmed by 7 bases and J by 1 base, leaving 7 bases between them. The CDR3 is made up of 12 amino acids. The CDR3 reads CASNGRNTEAFF. In DNA, the CDR3 is TGTGCCAGCAATGGCCGGAACACTGAAGCTTTCTTT.

This chain uses TRBV24-1 with TRBJ2-5, with D perhaps matching TRBD1 (7 bases). This CDR3 has 16 residues. In germline, CDR1 is KGHDR, CDR2 SFDVKD. V lost 1 base to trimming and J lost 4 bases, with 15 bases between them. CDR3 sequence (DNA): TGTGCCACCAGTGATTTCGCGGGACAGCTTCTAGAGACCCAGTACTTC. As protein: CATSDFAGQLLETQYF.

The CDR3 protein is CASSSGAATEAFF. The CDR3 DNA reads TGCGCCAGCAGCTCGGGGGCGGCCACTGAAGCTTTCTTT. V gene TRBV10-1 combines with J gene TRBJ1-1; TRBD1 is a possible D gene (6 bases). CDR1 is WNHNN, CDR2 SYGVQD, per germline (reference sequence). There are 13 residues in the CDR3. Between the trimmed V and J ends, which lost 6 bases and 4 bases, there was a span of 12 bases.

The chain recombines TRBV9 with TRBJ2-6, with 9 nucleotides matching TRBD1. The CDR3 extends over 18 amino acids. Germline V gene sequence: CDR1 SGDLS, CDR2 YYNGEE. V lost 2 bases, J lost 0 bases, and 6 bases stayed unmatched. CDR3 nucleotides: TGTGCCAGCAGCGTGGGGACAGGGCGGATCTCTGGGGCCAACGTCCTGACTTTC. This encodes CASSVGTGRISGANVLTF. The full variable domain, rest sourced from reference TRBV9 and TRBJ2-6, is DSGVTQTPKHLITATGQRVTLRCSPRSGDLSVYWYQQSLDQGLQFLIQYYNGEERAKGNILERFSAQQFPDLHSELNLSSLELGDSALYFCASSVGTGRISGANVLTFGAGSRLTVL.

V gene TRBV11-3 combines with J gene TRBJ1-1; no firm D call. Trimming left V 0 bases short and J 1 base short, with 15 bases between. CDR1 SGHNT and CDR2 YENEEA come from the germline V gene. CDR3 length: 17 residues. The CDR3 DNA reads as TGTGCCAGCAGCTTAGACGTGCGGGCAGAAGAGAACACTGAAGCTTTCTTT. It codes for CASSLDVRAEENTEAFF.

In its sample, this clone was seen once. J is TRBJ1-1 and V is TRBV3-1 (or the pseudogene TRBV3-2), with D hard to call. The CDR3 extends over 14 amino acids. CDR1 and CDR2 from the germline V gene are LGHDT and YNNKEL (reference sequence). V was shortened by 6 bases and J by 7 bases, with 18 bases between the two germline ends. The DNA for the CDR3 is TGTGCCAGCAGTCATATAGGAGGTGATGGTGAAGCTTTCTTT. It specifies CASSHIGGDGEAFF.

V gene TRBV2 combines with J gene TRBJ1-6, with D unresolved. The V end lost 1 base, the J end lost 7 bases, and 11 bases lay between the germline ends. CDR1 SNHLY and CDR2 FYNNEI come from the germline V gene. The CDR3 has 15 residues. In DNA form, the CDR3 reads TGTGCCAGCAGTGAAGTAGGCAGAAGCAATTCACCCCTCCACTTT. Translating it yields CASSEVGRSNSPLHF.

The J gene is TRBJ2-7, the V gene TRBV24-1; D is possibly TRBD1 (6 bases). Germline CDR1 is KGHDR and CDR2 is SFDVKD. The V end was cut by 7 bases, the J end by 3 bases, with 12 bases between. This CDR3 has 13 residues. This CDR3 reads CATRSGHNYEQYF. The CDR3, as DNA: TGTGCCACCAGATCGGGACACAACTACGAGCAGTACTTC.

The chain employs TRBV2 and TRBJ1-5; TRBD1 aligns across 7 bases. Germline values: CDR1 SNHLY, CDR2 FYNNEI. V was pared by 8 bases and J by 4 bases, with 5 bases of the junction left unmatched. The CDR3 spans 13 residues. CDR3 nucleotides: TGTGCCAGCGCTGGACAGGCGAATCAGCCCCAGCATTTT. This codes for CASAGQANQPQHF. Based on the CDR3 plus reference TRBV2 and TRBJ1-5, the full variable domain is EPEVTQTPSHQVTQMGQEVILRCVPISNHLYFYWYRQILGQKVEFLVSFYNNEISEKSEIFDDQFSVERPDGSNFTLKIRSTKLEDSAMYFCASAGQANQPQHFGDGTRLSIL.